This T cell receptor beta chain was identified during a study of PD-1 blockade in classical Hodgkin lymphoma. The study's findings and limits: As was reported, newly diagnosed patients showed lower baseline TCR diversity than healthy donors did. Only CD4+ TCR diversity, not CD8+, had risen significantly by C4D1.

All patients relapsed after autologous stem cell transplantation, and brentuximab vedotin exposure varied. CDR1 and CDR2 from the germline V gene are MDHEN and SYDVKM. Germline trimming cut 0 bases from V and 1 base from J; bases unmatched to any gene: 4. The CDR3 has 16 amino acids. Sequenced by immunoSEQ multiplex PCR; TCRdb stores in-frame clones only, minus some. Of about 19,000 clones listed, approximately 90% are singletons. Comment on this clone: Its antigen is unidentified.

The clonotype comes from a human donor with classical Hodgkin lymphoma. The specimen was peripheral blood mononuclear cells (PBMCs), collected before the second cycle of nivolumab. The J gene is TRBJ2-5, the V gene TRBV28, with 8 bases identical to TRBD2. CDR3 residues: CASSLWGSGAQETQYF. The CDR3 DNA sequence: TGTGCCAGCAGTTTATGGGGTAGCGGGGCCCAAGAGACCCAGTACTTC. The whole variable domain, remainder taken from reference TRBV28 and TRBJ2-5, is DVKVTQSSRYLVKRTGEKVFLECVQDMDHENMFWYRQDPGLGLRLIYFSYDVKMKEKGDIPEGYSVSREKKERFSLILESASTNQTSMYLCASSLWGSGAQETQYFGPGTRLLVL.